The clone carrying this T cell receptor (beta chain) showed up many times. Its antigen is still unknown. V was shortened by 0 bases and J by 9 bases, with 15 bases between the two germline ends. CDR1 DFQATT and CDR2 SNEGSKA come from the germline V gene (reference sequence). CDR3 length equals 14 residues. This record belongs to a study of blood T cells in healthy people across ages. The study's findings and limits: Any changes in expanded clonotypes were possibly confounded, as donor CMV status remained unknown. Bulk PBMC profiling left naive and antigen-experienced comparisons inconclusive.

A second PCR, run for about 7 to 11 cycles, used a sample-barcoded 5' primer plus a J-beta primer mix. TCRdb re-called the 5' RACE reads through MiXCR, storing one row per CDR3 protein. The table includes about 670,000 distinct CDR3 sequences, roughly half detected once. The chain employs TRBV20-1 and TRBJ2-1; D gene ambiguous. The sample taken for sequencing was blood. This TCR derives from a woman aged 80 or older in good health. DNA of the CDR3: TGCAGTGCTAGAGATCTCGGCGCCAACCGTGAGCAGTTCTTC. Translating it yields CSARDLGANREQFF.